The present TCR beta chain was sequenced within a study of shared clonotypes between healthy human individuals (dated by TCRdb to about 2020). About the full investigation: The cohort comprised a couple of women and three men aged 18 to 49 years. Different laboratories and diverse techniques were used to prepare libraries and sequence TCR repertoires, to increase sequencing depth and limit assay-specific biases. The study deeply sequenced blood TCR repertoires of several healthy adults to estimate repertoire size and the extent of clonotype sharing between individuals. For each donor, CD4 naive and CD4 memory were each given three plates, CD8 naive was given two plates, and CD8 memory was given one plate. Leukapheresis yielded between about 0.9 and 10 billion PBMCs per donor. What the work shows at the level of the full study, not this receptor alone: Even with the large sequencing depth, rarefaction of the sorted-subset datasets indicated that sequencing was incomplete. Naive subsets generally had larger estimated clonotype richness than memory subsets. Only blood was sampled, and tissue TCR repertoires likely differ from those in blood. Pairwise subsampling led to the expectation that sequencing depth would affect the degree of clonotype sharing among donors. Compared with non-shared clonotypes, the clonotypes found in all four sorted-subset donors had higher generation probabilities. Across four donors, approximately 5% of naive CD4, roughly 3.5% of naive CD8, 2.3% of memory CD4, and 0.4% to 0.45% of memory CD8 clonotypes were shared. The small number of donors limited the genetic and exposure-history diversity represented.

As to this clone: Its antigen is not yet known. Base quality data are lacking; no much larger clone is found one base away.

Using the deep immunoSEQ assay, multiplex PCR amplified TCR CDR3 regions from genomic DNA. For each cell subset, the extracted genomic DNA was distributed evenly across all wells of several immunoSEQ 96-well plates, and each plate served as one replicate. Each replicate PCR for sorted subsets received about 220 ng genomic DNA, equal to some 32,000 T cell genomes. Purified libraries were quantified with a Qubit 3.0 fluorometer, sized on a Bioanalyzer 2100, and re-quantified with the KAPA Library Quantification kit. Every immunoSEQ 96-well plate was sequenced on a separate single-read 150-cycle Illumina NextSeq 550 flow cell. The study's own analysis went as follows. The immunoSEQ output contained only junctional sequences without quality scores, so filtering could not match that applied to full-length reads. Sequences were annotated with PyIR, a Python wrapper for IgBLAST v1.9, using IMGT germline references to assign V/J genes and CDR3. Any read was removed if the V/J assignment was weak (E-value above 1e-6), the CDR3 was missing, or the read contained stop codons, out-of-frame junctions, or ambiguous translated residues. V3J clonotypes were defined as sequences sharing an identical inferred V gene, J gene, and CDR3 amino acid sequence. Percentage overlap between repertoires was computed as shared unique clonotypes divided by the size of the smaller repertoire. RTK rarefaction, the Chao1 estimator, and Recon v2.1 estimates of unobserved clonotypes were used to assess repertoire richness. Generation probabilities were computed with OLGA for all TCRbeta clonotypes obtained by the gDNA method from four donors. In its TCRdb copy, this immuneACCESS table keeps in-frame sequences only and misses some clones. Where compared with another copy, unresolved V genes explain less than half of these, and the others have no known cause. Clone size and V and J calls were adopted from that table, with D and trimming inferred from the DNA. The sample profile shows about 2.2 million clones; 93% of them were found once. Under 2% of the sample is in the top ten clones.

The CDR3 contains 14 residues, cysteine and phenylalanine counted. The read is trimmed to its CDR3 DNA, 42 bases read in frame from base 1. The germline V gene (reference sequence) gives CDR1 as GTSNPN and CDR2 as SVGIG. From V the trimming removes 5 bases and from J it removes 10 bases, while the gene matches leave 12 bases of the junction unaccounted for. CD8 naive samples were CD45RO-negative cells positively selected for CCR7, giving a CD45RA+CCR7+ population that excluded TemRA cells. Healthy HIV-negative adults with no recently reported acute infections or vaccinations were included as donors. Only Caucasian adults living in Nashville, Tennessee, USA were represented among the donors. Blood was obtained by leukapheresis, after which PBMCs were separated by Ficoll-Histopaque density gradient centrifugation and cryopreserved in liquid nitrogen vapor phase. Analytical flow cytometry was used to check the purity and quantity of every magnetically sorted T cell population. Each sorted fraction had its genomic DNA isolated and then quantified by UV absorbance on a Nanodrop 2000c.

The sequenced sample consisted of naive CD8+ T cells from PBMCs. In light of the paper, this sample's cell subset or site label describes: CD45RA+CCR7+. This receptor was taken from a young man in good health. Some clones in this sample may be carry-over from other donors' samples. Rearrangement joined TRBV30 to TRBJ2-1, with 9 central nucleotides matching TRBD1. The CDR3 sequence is CAWHPGQGIREQFF. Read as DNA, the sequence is TGTGCCTGGCACCCGGGACAGGGTATTCGGGAGCAGTTCTTC.